This note documents a single T cell receptor beta chain sequence. Its cognate antigen is unknown. This sample is part of a study of shared clonotypes between healthy human individuals. Study-wide background: Per donor, three plates held CD4 naive cells, three held CD4 memory, two held CD8 naive and one held CD8 memory. Whole-study findings and limits: The study found about 5% of naive CD4 clonotypes shared across several donors.

CD4+ cell separation produced CD45RA+ naive and CD45RA-negative memory subsets. Measured with immunoSEQ multiplex PCR; TCRdb has only the in-frame clones, and not every one. Among 2 million to 3 million clones listed, more than 85% were seen once. V dropped 9 bases and J dropped 2 bases, with 20 bases sitting between them. Germline V CDR1 and CDR2: MNHNS, SASEGT. CDR3 length: 15 residues. V and J are TRBV6-1 and TRBJ2-7; possible D gene TRBD1, 6 bases. The receptor's source is a man aged 18 to 29 in good health. Some clones in this sample may be carry-over from other donors' samples. What was sequenced was naive CD4+ T cells from PBMCs. Specified subset: CD45RA+ positively selected. The CDR3 region is CASLRNLGAPYEQYF. The DNA of the CDR3 is TGTGCCAGTCTACGTAATTTGGGGGCACCCTACGAGCAGTACTTC.